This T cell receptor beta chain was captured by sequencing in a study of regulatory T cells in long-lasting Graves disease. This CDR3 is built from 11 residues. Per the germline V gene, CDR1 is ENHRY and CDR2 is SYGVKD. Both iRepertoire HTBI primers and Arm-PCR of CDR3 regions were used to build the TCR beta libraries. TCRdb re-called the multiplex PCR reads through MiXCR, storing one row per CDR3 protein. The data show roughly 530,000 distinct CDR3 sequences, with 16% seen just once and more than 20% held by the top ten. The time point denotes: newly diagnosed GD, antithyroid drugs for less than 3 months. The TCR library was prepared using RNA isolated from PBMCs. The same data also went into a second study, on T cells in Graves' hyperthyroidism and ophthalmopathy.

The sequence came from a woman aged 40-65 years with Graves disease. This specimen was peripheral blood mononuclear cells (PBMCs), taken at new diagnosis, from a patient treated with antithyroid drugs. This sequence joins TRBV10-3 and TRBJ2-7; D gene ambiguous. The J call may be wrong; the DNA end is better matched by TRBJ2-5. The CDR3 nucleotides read TGTGCCACCGCGGACCAAGAGACCCAGTACTTC. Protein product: CATADQETQYF.